This T cell receptor beta chain was sequenced in a study of T cell changes during pregnancy in multiple sclerosis. Repertoires were generated with immunoSEQ multiplex PCR, while TCRdb's copy carries only in-frame clones and drops some. This table holds about 39,000 clones, 94% found once. Germline assignment: CDR1 SEHNR and CDR2 FQNEAQ (reference sequence). The CDR3 covers 18 residues. The V gene lost 3 bases and the J gene lost 0 bases, with 20 bases spanning the gap. This TCR was recovered from a female donor with multiple sclerosis, enrolled in a pregnancy study. The sample was CD4+ T cells from peripheral blood mononuclear cells, taken after pregnancy. This sequence joins TRBV7-9 and TRBJ1-2; D gene unclear. Here the CDR3 DNA reads TGTGCCAGCAGCTTGTTAGTCCACCTAGCTAGTTCTAACTATGGCTACACCTTC. It codes for CASSLLVHLASSNYGYTF. Combining the CDR3 with reference TRBV7-9 and TRBJ1-2 gives the whole variable domain DTGVSQNPRHKITKRGQNVTFRCDPISEHNRLYWYRQTLGQGPEFLTYFQNEAQLEKSRLLSDRFSAERPKGSFSTLEIQRTEQGDSAMYLCASSLLVHLASSNYGYTFGSGTRLTVV.